Below, 12 T cell receptor beta chains from the same sample are listed, as sequenced in a study of T-cell memory formation after mild COVID-19. Via MiXCR, TCRdb re-called the 5' RACE reads, giving one row per CDR3 protein. The repertoire holds fewer than 300,000 distinct CDR3 sequences, with approximately 15% as singletons. The sample comprised PBMCs or a T cell subset sorted from them (not recorded which). The receptor set was obtained from a man younger than 35 who had mild COVID-19 (a few samples of this study predate the infection). Cell type and time point are not known.

This clonotype was counted a few times. The chain joins TRBV7-9 to TRBJ2-2; TRBD1 matches 7 bases. V shed 4 bases and J 3 bases; nucleotides not matched to a gene: 5. CDR1 and CDR2 from the germline V gene are SEHNR and FQNEAQ (reference sequence). The CDR3 loop spans 15 amino acids. The CDR3 loop reads CASSSDREHTGELFF. CDR3 coding DNA: TGTGCCAGCAGCTCCGACAGGGAACACACCGGGGAGCTGTTTTTT.

This clonotype came up a few times. The genes are TRBV7-2 and TRBJ2-7, with TRBD2 matching over 10 bases. The CDR3 totals 13 residues. Germline CDR1 reads SGHTA; CDR2 reads FQGNSA. J gave up 6 bases and V 6 bases, and 5 bases lay outside the gene matches. The CDR3 bases are TGTGCCAGCAGGGGACTAGCGTTTTTCGAGCAGTACTTC. Translating it yields CASRGLAFFEQYF.

This clonotype appeared a few times. The gene calls are TRBV10-3 and TRBJ1-2, with TRBD1 identical over 9 bases. Germline V CDR1 and CDR2: ENHRY, SYGVKD. This CDR3 has 15 amino acids. J lost 0 bases, V lost 4 bases, and 3 bases had no gene match. The CDR3: CAISGRDRANYGYTF. The CDR3 DNA is TGTGCCATCAGTGGACGGGACAGGGCTAACTATGGCTACACCTTC.

This clonotype has more than one count but fewer than ten. The rearrangement uses TRBV12-3 or TRBV12-4 and TRBJ1-2; TRBD1 might be the D (5 bases). CDR3 size: 12 residues. With 5 bases removed from V and 8 bases from J, the gap between germline ends came to 12 bases. The CDR3 DNA follows: TGTGCCAGCAGTCCCAGGGAACTCGGCTACACCTTC. It specifies CASSPRELGYTF.

This rearrangement joins TRBV12-3 or TRBV12-4 to TRBJ2-2; 8 bases are a match to TRBD2. The V segment lost 3 bases and the J segment 6 bases; nucleotides outside the gene matches: 9. The CDR3 has 16 residues. CDR3 residues: CASSFSAGASSGELFF. In nucleotides, the CDR3 is TGTGCCAGCAGTTTTTCAGCGGGGGCTAGCTCCGGGGAGCTGTTTTTT.

The genes are TRBV6-2 or TRBV6-3 and TRBJ2-1; D may be TRBD1 or TRBD2 (5 bases each). Trimming took 4 bases from V and 4 from J, leaving 14 bases between them. Germline CDR1 and CDR2: MNHEY and SVGEGT. There are 15 residues in the CDR3. The CDR3 loop is CASSFNGAQYNEQFF. CDR3 coding DNA: TGTGCCAGCAGTTTCAACGGGGCCCAGTACAATGAGCAGTTCTTC.

The chain combines TRBV13 with TRBJ2-5; TRBD1 or TRBD2 may be the D gene (5 bases each). CDR1 and CDR2 (germline): PRHDT, FYEKMQ (reference sequence). Trimming stripped 5 bases from V and 2 bases from J, with 12 bases between. The CDR3 has 14 residues. CDR3 protein: CASSLWDRQETQYF. CDR3 DNA: TGTGCCAGCAGCCTGTGGGACCGACAAGAGACCCAGTACTTC.

The V call is TRBV5-1, the J call TRBJ2-3; D gene ambiguous. The CDR3 runs to 14 residues. Germline lookup yields CDR1 SGHRS and CDR2 YFSETQ. V lost 5 bases, J lost 2 bases, and 12 bases lay in between. CDR3 amino acids: CASRKGLHTDTQYF. CDR3 sequence (DNA): TGCGCCAGCAGGAAGGGCTTACACACAGATACGCAGTATTTT. Variable domain in full (rest from reference TRBV5-1 and TRBJ2-3): KAGVTQTPRYLIKTRGQQVTLSCSPISGHRSVSWYQQTPGQGLQFLFEYFSETQRNKGNFPGRFSGRQFSNSRSEMNVSTLELGDSALYLCASRKGLHTDTQYFGPGTRLTVL.

The rearrangement uses TRBV4-2 and TRBJ2-1; 7 bases agree with TRBD2. CDR1 LGHNA and CDR2 YNFKEQ come from the germline V gene. Losses at the gene ends were 1 base for V and 4 bases for J; bases not matched to a gene: 7. CDR3 length: 16 residues. CDR3 coding DNA: TGTGCCAGCAGCCAAGGGGCTAGCGGTAGATACAATGAGCAGTTCTTC. Its protein is CASSQGASGRYNEQFF.

This clonotype occurred a few times. The chain links TRBV5-1 to TRBJ2-5; the D is unclear. Germline CDR1 and CDR2: SGHRS and YFSETQ. The CDR3 has 13 amino acids. V dropped 4 bases and J dropped 1 base, with 8 bases sitting between them. The CDR3 sequence is CASSRPLQETQYF. Written as DNA, the CDR3 is TGCGCCAGCAGCAGGCCCCTCCAAGAGACCCAGTACTTC.

CDR3 protein: CASSQDLTGELFF. CDR3 sequence (DNA): TGCGCCAGCAGCCAAGATCTCACCGGGGAGCTGTTTTTT. The rearrangement links TRBV4-1 to TRBJ2-2; no definite D call. The V and J ends lost 0 bases and 4 bases respectively, with 3 bases between them. The CDR3 totals 13 residues. The germline gives CDR1 MGHRA, CDR2 YSYEKL.

This chain links TRBV6-5 with TRBJ2-1, with 8 bases matching TRBD2. The V gene end was trimmed by 1 base and the J gene end by 10 bases; junction bases not matched to a gene: 3. The CDR3 extends over 13 amino acids. Germline V lookup: CDR1 MNHEY, CDR2 SVGAGI. CDR3 sequence (DNA): TGTGCCAGCAGTTACTTGGGCGGGGGGGAGCAGTTCTTC. Translated, it gives CASSYLGGGEQFF.